This is a list of T cell receptor beta chains from one sample in a study of blood T cells in healthy people across ages. One entry per CDR3 protein results from TCRdb running MiXCR on the 5' RACE reads. The repertoire consists of some 760,000 distinct CDR3 sequences, with 25% occurring once and the leading ten covering more than 8%. In addition, the sample was reused for a study of T cells of mothers and their children.

Source material: blood. These receptors were obtained from a boy between 10 and 17 years old in good health. Each CDR3 is given with its conserved first and last residue.

J gene: TRBJ2-7
CDR3 length: 16
V gene: TRBV11-2
CDR3 protein: CASSLGTSGNPYEQYF

J gene: TRBJ1-6
CDR3 length: 14
V gene: TRBV5-6
CDR3 protein: CASSSMLLHSPLHF

J gene: TRBJ2-2
CDR3 length: 15
V gene: TRBV15
CDR3 protein: CATSRDRANTGELFF

J gene: TRBJ1-1
CDR3 length: 14
V gene: TRBV5-1
CDR3 protein: CASSLVTWNTEAFF

J gene: TRBJ2-7
CDR3 length: 14
V gene: TRBV12-3/TRBV12-4
CDR3 protein: CASSFGTGNHEQYF

J gene: TRBJ2-5
CDR3 length: 15
V gene: TRBV25-1
CDR3 protein: CASSAPGGAGETQYF

J gene: TRBJ2-3
CDR3 length: 16
V gene: TRBV7-2
CDR3 protein: CASSQRRAEVTDTQYF

J gene: TRBJ2-7
CDR3 length: 12
V gene: TRBV20-1
CDR3 protein: CSATEDLYEQYF

J gene: TRBJ1-1
CDR3 length: 16
V gene: TRBV20-1
CDR3 protein: CSARDLPDRGKSGAFF

J gene: TRBJ1-1
CDR3 length: 14
V gene: TRBV2
CDR3 protein: CASTNGQGVTEAFF

J gene: TRBJ2-7
CDR3 length: 11
V gene: TRBV10-2
CDR3 protein: CASTEWDEQYF

J gene: TRBJ1-2
CDR3 length: 12
V gene: TRBV7-9
CDR3 protein: CASSSRGQGYTF

J gene: TRBJ2-3
CDR3 length: 12
V gene: TRBV7-2
CDR3 protein: CASTKPGWGQYF

J gene: TRBJ2-3
CDR3 length: 18
V gene: TRBV5-1
CDR3 protein: CASSLGLAGGRNTDTQYF

J gene: TRBJ1-1
CDR3 length: 14
V gene: TRBV19
CDR3 protein: CASTPNRENTEAFF

J gene: TRBJ2-5
CDR3 length: 15
V gene: TRBV10-3
CDR3 protein: CAISESEDRGETQYF

J gene: TRBJ2-1
CDR3 length: 17
V gene: TRBV20-1
CDR3 protein: CSAEASGGPLLYNEQFF

J gene: TRBJ1-2
CDR3 length: 14
V gene: TRBV6-5
CDR3 protein: CASSYTGVGVGYTF

J gene: TRBJ1-4
CDR3 length: 16
V gene: TRBV29-1
CDR3 protein: CSVEDGTASVNEKLFF

J gene: TRBJ2-1
CDR3 length: 15
V gene: TRBV5-4
CDR3 protein: CASSAGTGGGNEQFF

J gene: TRBJ2-6
CDR3 length: 16
V gene: TRBV7-6
CDR3 protein: CASSPQGVPGANVLTF

J gene: TRBJ2-2
CDR3 length: 11
V gene: TRBV28
CDR3 protein: CASSETGELFF

J gene: TRBJ2-5
CDR3 length: 14
V gene: TRBV12-3/TRBV12-4
CDR3 protein: CASSPGGARETQYF

J gene: TRBJ2-2
CDR3 length: 12
V gene: TRBV12-3/TRBV12-4
CDR3 protein: CASREITGELFF

J gene: TRBJ1-1
CDR3 length: 14
V gene: TRBV18
CDR3 protein: CASSPQGRDTEAFF

J gene: TRBJ2-7
CDR3 length: 15
V gene: TRBV11-2
CDR3 protein: CASSIEGADWDEQYF

J gene: TRBJ2-5
CDR3 length: 13
V gene: TRBV2
CDR3 protein: CVSSRDTIETQYF

J gene: TRBJ2-3
CDR3 length: 15
V gene: TRBV12-3/TRBV12-4
CDR3 protein: CASSAPSDYTDTQYF

J gene: TRBJ2-1
CDR3 length: 14
V gene: TRBV5-1
CDR3 protein: CATSREGYYNEQFF

J gene: TRBJ1-5
CDR3 length: 13
V gene: TRBV7-6
CDR3 protein: CASSLESGQPQHF

J gene: TRBJ2-7
CDR3 length: 14
V gene: TRBV3-1
CDR3 protein: CASSQDLLGLACLF

J gene: TRBJ2-1
CDR3 length: 15
V gene: TRBV7-8
CDR3 protein: CASSLGAMNGQGQFF

J gene: TRBJ2-3
CDR3 length: 16
V gene: TRBV27
CDR3 protein: CASSLYPSGSTDTQYF

J gene: TRBJ2-1
CDR3 length: 13
V gene: TRBV5-6
CDR3 protein: CASSDVLRNEQFF

J gene: TRBJ2-5
CDR3 length: 15
V gene: TRBV24-1
CDR3 protein: CATGAAGAVKETQYF

J gene: TRBJ2-7
CDR3 length: 15
V gene: TRBV4-2
CDR3 protein: CASSQSHRGRYEQYF

J gene: TRBJ1-1
CDR3 length: 18
V gene: TRBV13
CDR3 protein: CASSLGLGRTGMNTEAFF

J gene: TRBJ1-2
CDR3 length: 11
V gene: TRBV29-1
CDR3 protein: CSVNTNYGYTF

J gene: NA
CDR3 length: 13
V gene: TRBV20-1
CDR3 protein: CRARGESINEQFF